This T cell receptor beta chain was recovered during a study of blood T cell repertoires in COVID-19. Using immunoSEQ multiplex PCR, the repertoire was profiled, and TCRdb retains in-frame clones only, with some absent. The data show around 100,000 clones, 87% seen once. The receptor was isolated from a man aged 50 to 60 in a cohort sampled during active COVID-19. The sample consisted of peripheral blood.

CDR3 amino acids: CASSKHSGVGETQYF. CDR3 nucleotide sequence: TGTGCCAGCAGCAAACACAGCGGGGTTGGGGAGACCCAGTACTTC. J is TRBJ2-5 and V is TRBV11-2; 7 nucleotides line up with TRBD2. The CDR3 is 15 amino acids. The germline V gene encodes CDR1 SGHAT and CDR2 FQNNGV. V lost 5 bases and J lost 5; bases outside the gene matches: 11.